This T cell receptor (beta chain) originates from a study of T cells in Graves' hyperthyroidism and ophthalmopathy. This clonotype came up many times. What it recognizes is unknown. Exclusion of a patient resulted from uncontrolled infection, other autoimmune disease, pregnancy or lactation. TCR beta CDR3 region amplification was performed from RNA transcripts. Primed by the HTBI set, a first-round RT-PCR was run on the TCR CDR3. TCRdb fed the multiplex PCR reads into MiXCR, producing one record per CDR3 protein. In the table there are about 350,000 distinct CDR3 sequences, about 14% of which are singletons. General study results and limits: Most thyroid clonotypes with frequency above 0.001 were detected in blood.

Sequencing was done on a sample of blood. The sequence was obtained from a young woman with Graves' hyperthyroidism.

Written as DNA, the CDR3 is TGTGCCAGCGGATTTGGGTCCTACGAGCAGTACTTC. Translating it yields CASGFGSYEQYF. The rearrangement joins TRBV12-3 or TRBV12-4 to TRBJ2-7, with D uncertain. CDR3 length: 12 amino acids. V dropped 8 bases and J dropped 1 base, with 9 bases sitting between them.